This T cell receptor (beta chain) was obtained from a study of OX40 agonist ivuxolimab in advanced cancers. In the study overall: In three patients, partial responses were observed, one with hepatocellular carcinoma and two with cutaneous melanoma.

Assay: immunoSEQ multiplex PCR; the TCRdb copy retains only in-frame clones and omits some. The sample yields about 93,000 clones, approximately 94% seen once. The CDR3 consists of 19 residues. Germline lookup yields CDR1 SGHTA and CDR2 FQGNSA. Trimming stripped 3 bases from V and 0 bases from J, with 18 bases between. Peripheral blood came from all dose cohorts at three timepoints. The TCR originated in an adult with an advanced solid tumor such as melanoma, head and neck, liver or kidney cancer. The specimen comprised CD4+ or CD8+ T cells sorted from blood, sampled in a trial of the OX40 agonist ivuxolimab. The V call is TRBV7-2, the J call TRBJ2-6; D possibly corresponds to TRBD1 (6 bases). In DNA, the CDR3 is TGTGCCAGCAGCTTCTCTTCAGGGGACCCCCTCTCTGGGGCCAACGTCCTGACTTTC. Translation: CASSFSSGDPLSGANVLTF.